This T cell receptor beta chain was captured in a study of T cells in Graves' hyperthyroidism and ophthalmopathy. Whole-study context: The authors collected peripheral blood at initial diagnosis, before any treatment.

Patients with uncontrolled infections, other autoimmune diseases, pregnancy or lactation were excluded. This clonotype has at least ten counts. The antigen is undetermined. CDR3 length: 14 residues. Trimming removed 4 bases from V and 0 bases from J; junction bases left unmatched: 2. Germline values: CDR1 LNHDA, CDR2 SQIVND (reference sequence). TCR beta CDR3 sequences were amplified from RNA transcripts. HTBI primers were the set used in a first-round RT-PCR of the TCR CDR3. TCRdb reprocessed the multiplex PCR reads via MiXCR and lists one record per CDR3 protein. The table includes a few hundred thousand distinct CDR3 sequences, about 14% detected once. Study observations and caveats: Ophthalmopathy was distinguished from stable hyperthyroidism by 13 V-J signatures.

Sequencing used blood. The J gene is TRBJ1-1, the V gene TRBV19; TRBD1 agrees at 7 bases. This TCR came from a woman aged 30 to 39 with Graves' ophthalmopathy. CDR3 nucleotide sequence: TGTGCCAGTAGTAGAGACAGGGTGAACACTGAAGCTTTCTTT. It is translated as CASSRDRVNTEAFF.